This T cell receptor beta chain appears in the sequencing data of a study of T cells in Graves' hyperthyroidism and ophthalmopathy. CDR1 is SNHLY, CDR2 FYNNEI, per germline. This CDR3 is built from 14 residues. V was cut by 5 bases and J by 4 bases, with 15 bases left in between. This clonotype showed up many times. Template material for amplifying TCR beta CDR3 regions consisted of RNA transcripts. First-round RT-PCR of the TCR CDR3 relied on the HTBI primer set. One entry per CDR3 protein, called by TCRdb with MiXCR from the multiplex PCR reads. Of approximately 400,000 distinct CDR3 sequences listed, approximately 15% were seen once; the top ten hold about 20%.

Sequenced: blood. The chain recombines TRBV2 with TRBJ2-7; D might be TRBD1 (5 bases). The receptor was isolated from a woman aged 25 to 39 with Graves' ophthalmopathy. In nucleotides, the CDR3 is TGTGCCAGCAGTCTTACCCTAGGGGATTACGAGCAGTACTTC. This codes for CASSLTLGDYEQYF.